This passage covers 8 T cell receptor beta chains from one sample sequenced in a study of T cells of healthy individuals. TCRdb used MiXCR to reprocess the 5' RACE reads, holding one entry per CDR3 protein. The table includes 100,000 or so distinct CDR3 sequences, 17% detected once. Source of these receptors: a human donor in good health.

V and J are TRBV5-1 and TRBJ2-2; the match to TRBD1 covers 10 bases. There are 16 residues in the CDR3. The J segment lost 5 bases and the V segment lost 3 bases, leaving 7 bases of the junction unmatched. CDR1 and CDR2 (germline): SGHRS, YFSETQ. The CDR3 DNA sequence: TGCGCCAGCAGCTCCCCGGGACAGGGGAAGACCGGGGAGCTGTTTTTT. Encoded protein: CASSSPGQGKTGELFF.

The chain is built from TRBV13 and TRBJ2-1; D unclear. The germline gives CDR1 PRHDT, CDR2 FYEKMQ (reference sequence). V was pared by 7 bases and J by 9 bases, with 16 bases between. This CDR3 contains 13 residues. Here the CDR3 DNA reads TGTGCCAGCACCTACGGCGCTCACGGTGAGCAGTTCTTC. Protein sequence: CASTYGAHGEQFF.

The CDR3 region is CSVEWDRGGKLFF. The DNA for the CDR3 is TGCAGCGTTGAATGGGACAGGGGAGGAAAACTGTTTTTT. This chain links TRBV29-1 with TRBJ1-4, with TRBD1 identical over 10 bases. CDR1 and CDR2 from the germline V gene are SQVTM and ANQGSEA. With 2 bases clipped from V and 10 bases from J, the junction kept 4 bases outside the gene matches. There are 13 residues in the CDR3.

This clonotype came up a few times. The rearrangement links TRBV7-2 to TRBJ2-4; D tentatively fits TRBD1 or TRBD2 (5 bases each). Germline CDR1 reads SGHTA; CDR2 reads FQGNSA. This CDR3 is 13 amino acids long. V lost 2 bases and J 8 bases, leaving 10 bases between the germline ends. The CDR3 reads CASSLLGVDIQYF. DNA for the CDR3: TGTGCCAGCAGCTTATTGGGGGTTGACATTCAGTACTTC.

This clonotype was picked up a small number of times. The chain uses TRBV28 and TRBJ2-3; D call uncertain. CDR1 MDHEN and CDR2 SYDVKM come from the germline V gene. This CDR3 has 14 amino acids. Trimming removed 7 bases at V and 11 bases at J, with 22 bases between. This CDR3 reads CASTPTPIVVGQYF. The CDR3 region has the DNA TGTGCCAGCACCCCGACTCCCATTGTTGTTGGGCAGTATTTT. Looking up the rest from reference TRBV28 and TRBJ2-3 gives the full variable domain: DVKVTQSSRYLVKRTGEKVFLECVQDMDHENMFWYRQDPGLGLRLIYFSYDVKMKEKGDIPEGYSVSREKKERFSLILESASTNQTSMYLCASTPTPIVVGQYFGPGTRLTVL.

Written as DNA, the CDR3 is TGTGCCAGCAGGCAGACAGGGCTTAAATCTGGGGCCAACGTCCTGACTTTC. Its protein is CASRQTGLKSGANVLTF. The V gene is TRBV28, the J gene TRBJ2-6; 7 bases are a match to TRBD1. Unmatched junction bases numbered 9, after V lost 6 bases and J lost 1 base. This CDR3 has 17 residues. The germline gives CDR1 MDHEN, CDR2 SYDVKM.

The chain recombines TRBV4-2 with TRBJ2-7; 8 nucleotides agree with TRBD2. CDR1 and CDR2 (germline): LGHNA, YNFKEQ. There are 17 residues in the CDR3. The V and J ends lost 0 bases and 4 bases, in that order; junction bases with no gene match: 11. The CDR3 spells CASSQDLSGSRAYEQYF. In nucleotides, the CDR3 is TGTGCCAGCAGCCAAGATCTCAGCGGGAGCCGCGCATACGAGCAGTACTTC.

The sample holds a few counts of this clonotype. The rearrangement joins TRBV7-2 to TRBJ1-1; no firm D call. Germline CDR1 and CDR2: SGHTA and FQGNSA. Trimming pared 1 base from V and 4 bases from J, leaving 10 bases between. The CDR3 is 14 amino acids. The CDR3 reads CASSLDPGVTEAFF. CDR3 DNA: TGTGCCAGCAGCTTAGATCCGGGAGTCACTGAAGCTTTCTTT.